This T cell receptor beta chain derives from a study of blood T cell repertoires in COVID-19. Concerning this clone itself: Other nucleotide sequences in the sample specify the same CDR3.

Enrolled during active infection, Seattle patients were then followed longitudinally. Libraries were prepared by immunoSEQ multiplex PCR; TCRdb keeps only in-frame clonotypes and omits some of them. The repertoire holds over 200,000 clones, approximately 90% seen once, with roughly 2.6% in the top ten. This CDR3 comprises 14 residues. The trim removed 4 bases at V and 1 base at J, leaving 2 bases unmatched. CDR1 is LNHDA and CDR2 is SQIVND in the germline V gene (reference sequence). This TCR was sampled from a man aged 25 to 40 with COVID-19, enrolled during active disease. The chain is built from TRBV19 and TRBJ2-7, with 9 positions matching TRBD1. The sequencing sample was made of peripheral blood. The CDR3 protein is CASSSGTGSYEQYF. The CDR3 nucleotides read TGTGCCAGTAGTAGCGGGACAGGGTCCTACGAGCAGTACTTC.